What follows is one T cell receptor (beta chain) and its context. RNA was extracted from bulk tissue without any cell sorting. The data were taken from a study of tumor and adjacent non-tumor tissue in lung cancer. TCRbeta libraries were built with three rounds of nested PCR, modified from ARM-PCR. TCRdb called the multiplex PCR reads again in MiXCR, with one record for every CDR3 protein. The sample lists around 79,000 distinct CDR3 sequences; approximately 77% were seen once. V was trimmed by 4 bases and J by 6 bases, leaving 13 bases between them. Germline CDR1 is MNHNY and CDR2 is SVGAGI (reference sequence). There are 14 residues in the CDR3.

Source material: lung tumor tissue. This clonotype originated in a woman aged 40-49 years with non-small cell lung cancer. V gene TRBV6-6 combines with J gene TRBJ1-5; possible D gene TRBD1, 6 bases. The DNA for the CDR3 is TGTGCCAGCAGTTTACAGGGTAACAGTCAGCCCCAGCATTTT. Amino acids: CASSLQGNSQPQHF.